This TCR beta chain was sequenced for a study of technical replicates of blood from a few donors. Some clones are missing from TCRdb's copy, which holds only in-frame ones; the method was immunoSEQ multiplex PCR. The table records fewer than 95,000 clones, more than 85% of them present only once. The CDR3 has 16 residues. Germline-derived CDR1 and CDR2 are MGHRA and YSYEKL. Trimming at V came to 2 bases and at J to 3 bases, leaving 6 bases not matched to a gene. The source is a human donor in good health. The sequencing input was T cells isolated from PBMCs. This sequence joins TRBV4-1 and TRBJ2-1; the match to TRBD2 covers 8 bases. In DNA form, the CDR3 reads TGCGCCAGCAGCCAATCGTGGCTAGCGGGCTACAATGAGCAGTTCTTC. Residues: CASSQSWLAGYNEQFF.